The clone carrying this T cell receptor (beta chain) was recorded only once. These data come from a study of blood T cell repertoires in COVID-19. Generated by immunoSEQ multiplex PCR, the TCRdb table keeps only in-frame clones and is missing some. The sample has approximately 140,000 clones, around 87% seen once; the top ten hold 3.5% to 4.5%. The sequencing input was PBMCs or T cells enriched from blood (not recorded which). The clonotype originates from a woman in her thirties or forties who had been exposed to COVID-19.

CDR3 nucleotide sequence: TGTGCCAGCAGTTACCCAGGAAAGGGGGCGGCCTACGAGCAGTACTTC. Translated, it gives CASSYPGKGAAYEQYF. This chain uses TRBV6-5 with TRBJ2-7, with 7 nucleotides matching TRBD1. The CDR3 loop spans 16 amino acids. Trimming removed 2 bases from V and 2 bases from J; junction bases left unmatched: 9. Germline V CDR1 and CDR2: MNHEY, SVGAGI.